Shown below are 13 T cell receptor beta chains from a single sample sequenced in a study of cytomegalovirus exposure and HLA in healthy donors. Use of 60 Vbeta and 13 Jbeta primers characterized the PCR. Sequenced by immunoSEQ multiplex PCR; TCRdb stores in-frame clones only, minus some. The table includes some 130,000 clones, about four fifths detected once. Sequencing was performed on PBMCs. Receptors originate from a young man in good health.

The rearrangement uses TRBV6-5 and TRBJ2-7, with 10 positions matching TRBD2. This CDR3 comprises 14 residues. The germline V gene encodes CDR1 MNHEY and CDR2 SVGAGI. V was pared by 11 bases and J by 3 bases, with 10 bases of the junction left unmatched. CDR3 sequence (DNA): TGTGCCCATAAGCGGGAGGGCCAAGGCTACGAGCAGTACTTC. It yields the protein CAHKREGQGYEQYF.

This clone was found a few times. This chain joins TRBV6-5 and TRBJ2-3, with TRBD2 matching 8 bases. The CDR3 length is 15 residues. Per germline, CDR1 MNHEY and CDR2 SVGAGI. V was clipped by 0 bases and J by 5 bases; unmatched bases: 4. The CDR3 loop is CASSYSSGSRDTQYF. CDR3 nucleotides: TGTGCCAGCAGTTACTCGAGCGGGAGTCGAGATACGCAGTATTTT.

The chain joins TRBV2 to TRBJ2-2; 7 bases line up with TRBD2. This CDR3 is 14 amino acids long. Germline V CDR1 and CDR2: SNHLY, FYNNEI. J lost 2 bases, V lost 7 bases, and 4 bases had no gene match. The CDR3: CASTGTINTGELFF. The DNA for the CDR3 is TGTGCCAGCACCGGGACTATCAACACCGGGGAGCTGTTTTTT.

The V and J genes are TRBV19 and TRBJ2-1; 7 bases line up with TRBD2. V shed 4 bases and J 0 bases; nucleotides not matched to a gene: 9. The CDR3 spans 17 residues. Germline lookup yields CDR1 LNHDA and CDR2 SQIVND (reference sequence). The CDR3 nucleotides are TGTGCCAGTAGTAGCGCGGGAGTTGGGTCCTCCTACAATGAGCAGTTCTTC. Amino acid sequence: CASSSAGVGSSYNEQFF. The variable domain in full, with the rest retrieved from reference TRBV19 and TRBJ2-1, is DGGITQSPKYLFRKEGQNVTLSCEQNLNHDAMYWYRQDPGQGLRLIYYSQIVNDFQKGDIAEGYSVSREKKESFPLTVTSAQKNPTAFYLCASSSAGVGSSYNEQFFGPGTRLTVL.

The gene calls are TRBV7-6 and TRBJ1-2; 7 nucleotides match TRBD1. The CDR3 sequence is 15 residues long. CDR1 SGHVS and CDR2 FNYEAQ come from the germline V gene. Germline trimming cut 1 base from V and 5 bases from J; bases unmatched to any gene: 7. CDR3 in DNA: TGTGCCAGCAGCTTAGTAACAGGGGCGGGGTATGGCTACACCTTC. The encoded protein is CASSLVTGAGYGYTF.

V and J are TRBV4-3 and TRBJ2-3, with a weak D call TRBD2 (6 bases). Germline V gene lookup returns CDR1 LGHNA and CDR2 YSLEER. V was trimmed by 1 base and J by 4 bases, leaving 15 bases between them. The CDR3 spans 16 residues. The CDR3: CASSQGGVGASDTQYF. The CDR3 DNA reads TGCGCCAGCAGCCAAGGGGGGGTGGGCGCGTCAGATACGCAGTATTTT.

The chain combines TRBV28 with TRBJ1-1; 9 nucleotides align to TRBD1. This CDR3 has 17 amino acids. Germline-derived CDR1 and CDR2 are MDHEN and SYDVKM. The V and J ends lost 2 bases and 11 bases, in that order; junction bases with no gene match: 18. The CDR3 loop is CASSLGGQGRRAVSAFF. The CDR3, as DNA: TGTGCCAGCAGTTTAGGCGGACAGGGGCGCAGGGCGGTCTCGGCTTTCTTT.

This clone appeared once. The gene calls are TRBV30 and TRBJ1-1; D is unclear. CDR3 length: 12 residues. Trimming removed 6 bases at V and 0 bases at J, with 8 bases between. The germline V gene encodes CDR1 GTSNPN and CDR2 SVGIG (reference sequence). CDR3 in amino acids: CACQDLNTEAFF. The CDR3 nucleotides are TGTGCCTGCCAGGATCTGAACACTGAAGCTTTCTTT.

The chain is built from TRBV5-3 and TRBJ2-1; 7 bases match TRBD2. TRBV5-3 is sorted into the ORF group, with uncertain function. This CDR3 is 14 amino acids long. With V trimmed by 0 bases and J by 12 bases, 9 bases remained unmatched. CDR3 DNA: TGTGCCAGAAGCTTGGATAGCGGGTCTGCAGGGCAGTTCTTC. This gives the protein CARSLDSGSAGQFF.

The chain couples TRBV25-1 to TRBJ2-5; 7 nucleotides agree with TRBD2. The V gene end was trimmed by 6 bases and the J gene end by 7 bases; junction bases not matched to a gene: 5. The CDR3 runs 12 residues. CDR1 is MGHDK and CDR2 is SYGVNS in the germline V gene. Here the CDR3 reads CASRKPGGTQYF. Here the CDR3 DNA reads TGTGCCAGCAGAAAACCGGGGGGGACCCAGTACTTC.

This clone was counted only a few times. This chain links TRBV5-1 with TRBJ2-3; 7 nucleotides align to TRBD1. With V trimmed by 4 bases and J by 4 bases, 6 bases remained unmatched. The CDR3 is made up of 14 amino acids. Germline CDR1 and CDR2: SGHRS and YFSETQ. In DNA form, the CDR3 reads TGCGCCAGCAGCGCAAGACAGGGCCCAGATACGCAGTATTTT. It specifies CASSARQGPDTQYF.

The chain carries TRBV15 and TRBJ2-1; D is uncertain. V was cut by 0 bases and J by 8 bases, with 14 bases left in between. The CDR3 loop spans 15 amino acids. CDR1 LNHNV and CDR2 YYDKDF come from the germline V gene (reference sequence). The CDR3 DNA sequence: TGTGCCACCAGCAGAGATAGTGCGGCCTGGGATGAGCAGTTCTTC. Amino acid sequence: CATSRDSAAWDEQFF.

This clone was recorded once. CDR3 amino acids: CASTGTSGKNTGELFF. In DNA form, the CDR3 reads TGTGCCAGCACCGGGACTAGCGGGAAGAACACCGGGGAGCTGTTTTTT. This chain connects TRBV7-9 to TRBJ2-2, with 13 bases aligning to TRBD2. The germline CDR1 and CDR2 sequences are SEHNR and FQNEAQ (reference sequence). The CDR3 spans 16 residues. Trimming removed 7 bases from V and 1 base from J; junction bases left unmatched: 3.